One T cell receptor beta chain is described in this entry. Its antigen is undetermined. PCR primers comprised 60 Vbeta and 13 Jbeta primers. The repertoire was sequenced with immunoSEQ multiplex PCR; TCRdb's copy has only in-frame clones and lacks some. The sample consists of around 220,000 clones, about 79% of them appearing once. Germline V CDR1 and CDR2: SEHNR, FQNEAQ (reference sequence). The CDR3 loop spans 16 amino acids. With 5 bases clipped from V and 4 bases from J, the junction kept 10 bases outside the gene matches. The sample originates from a study of cytomegalovirus exposure and HLA in healthy donors. As for the study in general: In an early release, HLA-typed donors contributed tens of millions of unique TCR sequences. Findings of the study overall: Prior analysis indicated that the majority of TCR beta V segments exhibited productivity approximately 90% or approximately 30% of the time.

Sequenced material: PBMCs. The clonotype originates from a man aged 18 to 29 in good health and CMV-seronegative. This sequence joins TRBV7-9 and TRBJ2-1; 8 nucleotides line up with TRBD2. This CDR3 is CASSLRAGAGYNEQFF. The CDR3 DNA reads TGTGCCAGCAGCCTCAGAGCGGGGGCCGGATACAATGAGCAGTTCTTC.